One and the same sample provided the 25 T cell receptor beta chains below, sequenced in a study of post-analysis software for immune sequencing data. Included in the TCR beta cDNA libraries were unique molecular identifiers. TCRdb reprocessed the PCR reads with MiXCR, giving one entry per CDR3 protein. The sample has about 160,000 distinct CDR3 sequences, 36% seen once. Material: blood, obtained after autologous hematopoietic stem cell transplantation. All receptors come from a girl aged 10-17 years with multiple sclerosis.

Here the CDR3 reads CASSPLGETYEQYF. CDR3 sequence (DNA): TGTGCCAGCTCACCACTTGGGGAAACCTACGAGCAGTACTTC. The chain is built from TRBV18 and TRBJ2-7, with no clear D. CDR3 length: 14 amino acids. Trimming removed 1 base from V and 2 bases from J, with 9 bases in between. CDR1 is KGHSH, CDR2 LQKENI, per germline. The full variable domain, rest sourced from reference TRBV18 and TRBJ2-7, is NAGVMQNPRHLVRRRGQEARLRCSPMKGHSHVYWYRQLPEEGLKFMVYLQKENIIDESGMPKERFSAEFPKEGPSILRIQQVVRGDSAAYFCASSPLGETYEQYFGPGTRLTVT.

The chain carries TRBV12-3 or TRBV12-4 and TRBJ2-1; D gene ambiguous. The CDR3 has 13 amino acids. V was cut by 3 bases and J by 6 bases, with 9 bases left in between. For the CDR3, the DNA is TGTGCCAGCAGTTTTGGGTGGCCCAATGAGCAGTTCTTC. Translating gives CASSFGWPNEQFF.

The chain couples TRBV28 to TRBJ2-1; 10 bases fit TRBD2. The DNA end is more similar to TRBJ2-7, so the J call may be wrong. This CDR3 comprises 15 residues. Germline assignment: CDR1 MDHEN and CDR2 SYDVKM. CDR3 in amino acids: CASSSIAGGYNEQYF. CDR3 coding DNA: TGTGCCAGCAGTTCCATAGCGGGAGGCTACAATGAGCAGTACTTC.

The sample holds a few counts of this clonotype. The rearrangement links TRBV11-2 to TRBJ1-1; unclear D gene. Germline V CDR1 and CDR2: SGHAT, FQNNGV. The CDR3 is made up of 13 amino acids. Deletions cut 1 base from V and 4 bases from J, with 7 bases between. The DNA of the CDR3 is TGTGCCAGCAGCTTAGGTTGGGGCACTGAAGCTTTCTTT. Protein: CASSLGWGTEAFF.

The chain couples TRBV29-1 to TRBJ2-2, with D unresolved. Per germline, CDR1 SQVTM and CDR2 ANQGSEA. Trimming took 5 bases from V and 0 from J, leaving 13 bases between them. CDR3 length equals 15 residues. The CDR3 protein is CSVTPLVANTGELFF. The CDR3, as DNA: TGCAGCGTTACCCCACTGGTTGCGAACACCGGGGAGCTGTTTTTT.

This clonotype showed up many times. CDR3 residues: CASSSIRSGANVLTF. The CDR3 coding sequence is TGTGCCAGCAGCTCCATTCGCTCTGGGGCCAACGTCCTGACTTTC. The rearrangement joins TRBV7-6 to TRBJ2-6, with D unresolved. This CDR3 contains 15 residues. Trimming removed 4 bases from V and 0 bases from J, with 7 bases in between. In germline, CDR1 is SGHVS, CDR2 FNYEAQ.

V gene TRBV7-2 combines with J gene TRBJ2-7; no definite D call. This CDR3 is built from 13 residues. Germline V lookup: CDR1 SGHTA, CDR2 FQGNSA. With 1 base removed from V and 3 bases from J, the gap between germline ends came to 7 bases. In nucleotides, the CDR3 is TGTGCCAGCAGCTTAGGGCCATTCTACGAGCAGTACTTC. Translated: CASSLGPFYEQYF. The full variable domain, with the rest looked up from reference TRBV7-2 and TRBJ2-7, is GAGVSQSPSNKVTEKGKDVELRCDPISGHTALYWYRQSLGQGLEFLIYFQGNSAPDKSGLPSDRFSAERTGGSVSTLTIQRTQQEDSAVYLCASSLGPFYEQYFGPGTRLTVT.

The V and J genes are TRBV20-1 and TRBJ2-1, with 7 bases that match TRBD2. The trim removed 2 bases at V and 0 bases at J, leaving 10 bases unmatched. This CDR3 region has 17 residues. Looked up from germline, CDR1 is DFQATT and CDR2 is SNEGSKA (reference sequence). CDR3 DNA sequence: TGCAGTGCTAGATCTGGGCTAGCGGTAAGCTCCTACAATGAGCAGTTCTTC. It yields the protein CSARSGLAVSSYNEQFF.

The gene calls are TRBV10-1 and TRBJ2-7; no reliable D call. Germline V lookup: CDR1 WNHNN, CDR2 SYGVQD (reference sequence). V dropped 3 bases and J dropped 0 bases, with 9 bases sitting between them. The CDR3 is 14 residues long. The DNA for the CDR3 is TGCGCCAGCAGTGACCCCTCAAGCTCCTACGAGCAGTACTTC. It encodes CASSDPSSSYEQYF.

This clonotype was recorded a few times. This rearrangement joins TRBV10-2 to TRBJ2-5; possibly TRBD2 for D (5 bases). The CDR3 loop spans 14 amino acids. V was clipped by 6 bases and J by 3 bases, with 14 bases between them. Germline CDR1 and CDR2: WSHSY and SAAADI. CDR3 amino acids: CASSAGLREETQYF. The CDR3 nucleotides read TGCGCCAGCAGCGCGGGCCTCCGCGAAGAGACCCAGTACTTC.

The chain is built from TRBV7-9 and TRBJ2-3, with D possibly TRBD2 on 6 matching bases. The germline V and J ends were trimmed by 5 bases and 5 bases, with 17 bases remaining between them. CDR3 length: 15 amino acids. Germline CDR1 SEHNR, CDR2 FQNEAQ (reference sequence). The CDR3 spells CASSPRTIQRDTQYF. In nucleotides, the CDR3 is TGTGCCAGCAGCCCACGGACTATCCAGCGAGATACGCAGTATTTT. Using reference TRBV7-9 and TRBJ2-3 for the parts outside the CDR3, the full variable domain is DTGVSQNPRHKITKRGQNVTFRCDPISEHNRLYWYRQTLGQGPEFLTYFQNEAQLEKSRLLSDRFSAERPKGSFSTLEIQRTEQGDSAMYLCASSPRTIQRDTQYFGPGTRLTVL.

The rearrangement uses TRBV4-1 and TRBJ2-7, with 7 nucleotides matching TRBD2. The J call may not be correct, given that the DNA end is closer to TRBJ2-5. Germline V gene sequence: CDR1 MGHRA, CDR2 YSYEKL. The CDR3 loop spans 15 amino acids. This CDR3 is CASSQGEGEGETQYF. The DNA for the CDR3 is TGCGCCAGCAGCCAAGGGGAGGGAGAAGGAGAGACCCAGTACTTC.

The V gene is TRBV6-6, the J gene TRBJ2-3; 8 nucleotides match TRBD2. Germline CDR1 is MNHNY and CDR2 is SVGAGI (reference sequence). The CDR3 is made up of 13 amino acids. After removal of 11 bases from V and 2 bases from J, the junction contained 6 bases not matched to a gene. The CDR3 nucleotides are TGTGCCGGCACTAGCGGATACACAGATACGCAGTATTTT. Its translation: CAGTSGYTDTQYF.

The V call is TRBV6-5, the J call TRBJ1-2; 10 bases map to TRBD1. Germline V gene data show CDR1 as MNHEY and CDR2 as SVGAGI. V shed 2 bases, J shed 6 bases, and the junction held 3 bases outside the gene matches. The CDR3 has 14 amino acids. The CDR3 DNA reads TGTGCCAGCAGTTACGACAGGGGGCAGCATGGCTACACCTTC. As protein: CASSYDRGQHGYTF.

This clonotype has at least ten counts. The chain combines TRBV12-3 or TRBV12-4 with TRBJ2-3; D remains ambiguous. Trimming stripped 6 bases from V and 2 bases from J, with 12 bases between. The CDR3 length is 14 residues. Here the CDR3 reads CASRSYGDTDTQYF. As DNA, the CDR3 is TGTGCCAGCAGATCCTATGGGGACACAGATACGCAGTATTTT.

The CDR3 DNA is TGTGCCAGCAGCTTAGATGGTGGCTCCTACGAGCAGTACTTC. Translation gives CASSLDGGSYEQYF. This chain links TRBV7-9 with TRBJ2-7, with D unclear. The germline V and J ends were trimmed by 1 base and 0 bases, with 7 bases remaining between them. The germline CDR1 and CDR2 sequences are SEHNR and FQNEAQ (reference sequence). The CDR3 is 14 residues long.

In this sample, this clonotype is medium-sized. The V and J genes are TRBV6-5 and TRBJ1-2, with TRBD1 matching 7 bases. In germline, CDR1 is MNHEY, CDR2 SVGAGI. V lost 5 bases, J lost 4 bases, and 10 bases stayed unmatched. The length of the CDR3 is 15 residues. Here the CDR3 reads CASSRATGTAYGYTF. DNA for the CDR3: TGTGCCAGCAGTCGAGCCACCGGGACAGCCTATGGCTACACCTTC.

The V gene is TRBV6-6, the J gene TRBJ2-7; 7 bases agree with TRBD2. The CDR3 is 16 amino acids. Germline CDR1 is MNHNY and CDR2 is SVGAGI (reference sequence). V lost 4 bases and J lost 2; bases outside the gene matches: 11. CDR3 nucleotides: TGTGCCAGCAGTTCCAGAGGACTAGGAAGGCCCTACGAGCAGTACTTC. Amino acid sequence: CASSSRGLGRPYEQYF.

This clonotype was counted only a few times. The junction differs from germline at one of its ends, possibly a read error. The chain carries TRBV7-7 and TRBJ2-1, with D perhaps TRBD2 (6 bases). In germline, CDR1 is SSHAT, CDR2 FNYEAQ (reference sequence). The CDR3 is 15 amino acids. DNA of the CDR3: TGTGCTAGCAGCTTAGAGGTGGGAGGCTACAATGAGCAGTTCTTC. It codes for CASSLEVGGYNEQFF. Together with reference TRBV7-7 and TRBJ2-1, the CDR3 gives the full variable domain: GAGVSQSPRYKVTKRGQDVTLRCDPISSHATLYWYQQALGQGPEFLTYFNYEAQPDKSGLPSDRFSAERPEGSISTLTIQRTEQRDSAMYRCASSLEVGGYNEQFFGPGTRLTVL.

The sample holds a few counts of this clonotype. This chain joins TRBV29-1 and TRBJ2-1; 9 bases align to TRBD1. Germline assignment: CDR1 SQVTM and CDR2 ANQGSEA. This CDR3 has 14 amino acids. Unmatched junction bases numbered 10, after V lost 5 bases and J lost 8 bases. The CDR3 nucleotides read TGCAGCGTTCCCCGGGACAGGGTTACGGATGAGCAGTTCTTC. Residues: CSVPRDRVTDEQFF.

The sample holds a few counts of this clonotype. V gene TRBV13 combines with J gene TRBJ2-5; 10 bases map to TRBD1. The trim removed 5 bases at V and 5 bases at J, leaving 5 bases unmatched. The CDR3 totals 14 residues. Per germline, CDR1 PRHDT and CDR2 FYEKMQ (reference sequence). CDR3 bases: TGTGCCAGCAGCCGGGGGACAGGGGAGGAGACCCAGTACTTC. Protein sequence: CASSRGTGEETQYF.

The V gene is TRBV27, the J gene TRBJ2-7, with D possibly matching TRBD1 (5 bases). This CDR3 is 13 amino acids long. The germline V gene has CDR1 MNHEY and CDR2 SMNVEV (reference sequence). Trimming took 1 base from V and 5 from J, leaving 9 bases between them. CDR3 nucleotide sequence: TGTGCCAGCAGTTTATGGCAGGGTGACGAGCAGTACTTC. Amino acid sequence: CASSLWQGDEQYF.

This chain joins TRBV11-2 and TRBJ2-1, with unresolved D. Trimming left V 1 base short and J 10 bases short, with 20 bases between. CDR1 is SGHAT, CDR2 FQNNGV, per germline. The CDR3 extends over 16 amino acids. CDR3 coding DNA: TGTGCCAGCAGCTTAGTGGTTTCGCCGGGCCTTCAAGAGCAGTTCTTC. It yields the protein CASSLVVSPGLQEQFF.

This chain joins TRBV29-1 and TRBJ2-4; TRBD2 aligns across 8 bases. The J call may be mistaken, given a closer DNA end match to TRBJ2-7. The germline gives CDR1 SQVTM, CDR2 ANQGSEA. The CDR3 sequence is 15 residues long. CDR3 amino acids: CSVEVASGRTYEQYF. The CDR3 nucleotides read TGCAGCGTTGAAGTTGCTAGCGGGCGTACCTACGAGCAGTACTTC.

The V and J genes are TRBV7-2 and TRBJ2-3; 13 nucleotides line up with TRBD2. Germline values: CDR1 SGHTA, CDR2 FQGNSA. V shed 1 base, J shed 4 bases, and the junction held 8 bases outside the gene matches. The CDR3 extends over 18 amino acids. The CDR3 coding sequence is TGTGCCAGCAGCTTAGTGCGACTAGCGGGAGGCGGTCCAGATACGCAGTATTTT. Translation: CASSLVRLAGGGPDTQYF. Combining the CDR3 with reference TRBV7-2 and TRBJ2-3 gives the whole variable domain GAGVSQSPSNKVTEKGKDVELRCDPISGHTALYWYRQSLGQGLEFLIYFQGNSAPDKSGLPSDRFSAERTGGSVSTLTIQRTQQEDSAVYLCASSLVRLAGGGPDTQYFGPGTRLTVL.